This entry concerns a single T cell receptor beta chain. This entry belongs to a study of blood T cell repertoires in COVID-19. Study overall: Material from acute and convalescent COVID-19 was sourced from the United States, Italy and Spain.

Original data processing: Amplification from reference gene primers served as the basis for estimated nucleated cell counts. Produced via immunoSEQ multiplex PCR; TCRdb's table is partial and in-frame only. The DNA was the basis for D and trimming; V, J and clone size are from that table. The sample shows approximately 310,000 clones, 85% of them seen only once. CDR1 and CDR2 from the germline V gene are MDHEN and SYDVKM. This CDR3 contains 12 residues. V lost 2 bases, J lost 9 bases, and 11 bases lay in between. Cohort placement rested on clinical history that participants reported themselves. The sequencing input was PBMCs or T cells enriched from blood (not recorded which). The J gene is TRBJ2-7, the V gene TRBV28, with D possibly being TRBD2 (5 bases). The receptor was isolated from a woman in her thirties who had been exposed to COVID-19. The CDR3 coding sequence is TGTGCCAGCAGTTTAGTCCAGGAGGTGCAGTACTTC. Protein: CASSLVQEVQYF.